This T cell receptor (beta chain) was profiled in a study of siplizumab effects on memory and regulatory T cells. Findings and caveats of the study: Alloreactive sequences that could be traced to unstimulated CD4+ memory cells showed a significant reduction under siplizumab. Many proliferating CD4+ or CD8+ clones remained unclassified. Roughly 75-96% of them could not be assigned either a naive or a memory phenotype.

The assay looked at roughly 9.4 x 10^4 TCR templates in each sample. The protocol was immunoSEQ multiplex PCR, while the TCRdb copy is restricted to in-frame clones and leaves out a portion. This sample yields approximately 120,000 clones, of which just over 90% are seen a single time; about 0.7% belongs to the top ten. A note on this clone: Its antigen is not identified.

Trimming cost V 9 bases and J 8 bases; bases outside gene matches: 12. CDR3 length equals 13 residues. The germline V gene encodes CDR1 SGHTA and CDR2 FQGNSA. The clonotype comes from a human donor in good health. Input material: Tregs sorted from blood. The chain carries TRBV7-2 and TRBJ1-1; 7 bases agree with TRBD1. The CDR3 loop reads CASRVNRGLEAFF. CDR3 bases: TGTGCCAGTCGGGTGAACAGGGGATTGGAAGCTTTCTTT.